This TCR beta chain stems from a study of shared clonotypes between healthy human individuals. Some clones are missing from TCRdb's copy, which holds only in-frame ones; the method was immunoSEQ multiplex PCR. Among more than 400,000 clones, less than 96% were seen once, and the ten largest hold roughly 0.06%. V was clipped by 4 bases and J by 0 bases; unmatched bases: 5. Germline loops: CDR1 SNHLY, CDR2 FYNNEI. This CDR3 region has 15 residues. Sequenced sample: naive CD4+ T cells sorted from blood. The subset: CD45RA+ positively selected. V is TRBV2 and J is TRBJ1-1; 7 nucleotides agree with TRBD1. This TCR derives from a woman in her thirties in good health. The CDR3 protein is CASSALTGLNTEAFF. In DNA, the CDR3 is TGTGCCAGCAGTGCACTGACAGGGCTGAACACTGAAGCTTTCTTT.